A selection of T cell receptor beta chains follows, all from one sample in a study of cytomegalovirus exposure and HLA in healthy donors. The table came from immunoSEQ multiplex PCR; TCRdb's copy has only in-frame clones and leaves some out. With about 55,000 clones in the sample, the ten largest clones hold about 9.1%. Sequencing was performed on PBMCs. The receptors stem from a man aged 50 to 60 in good health and CMV-seropositive. The CDR3 runs from the conserved cysteine through the conserved F or W. Each record gives: D gene, CDR3 length, V gene, J gene, CDR3 DNA, CDR3 protein. D genes are given only for firm matches.

TRBD2,14,TRBV29-1,TRBJ2-3,TGCAGCGTTGTAGCGGGAGGGCCAATTGATACGCAGTATTTT,CSVVAGGPIDTQYF
TRBD1,18,TRBV5-4,TRBJ1-2,TGTGCCAGCAGCTTGGATCCAGGGGGCGCCAAGTCTGGGTATGGCTACACCTTC,CASSLDPGGAKSGYGYTF
NA,18,TRBV21-1,TRBJ1-5,TGTGCCAGCAGCAAAGACAGGGAAGAATCTCATAGCAATCAGCCCCAGCATTTT,CASSKDREESHSNQPQHF
NA,13,TRBV5-6,TRBJ1-2,TGTGCCAGCAGCTTGGGAGAACCCTATGGCTACACCTTC,CASSLGEPYGYTF
TRBD2,15,TRBV9,TRBJ2-1,TGTGCCAGCAGCGTACCCAGCGGGGGGCAAGATGAGCAGTTCTTC,CASSVPSGGQDEQFF
TRBD2,15,TRBV15,TRBJ2-2,TGTGCCACCAGCAGAGGGGGGGAGGGCACCGGGGAGCTGTTTTTT,CATSRGGEGTGELFF
TRBD2,18,TRBV4-3,TRBJ2-1,TGCGCCAGCAGCCAAGGACTAGCGGGAGAAGGTGGTTACAATGAGCAGTTCTTC,CASSQGLAGEGGYNEQFF
NA,16,TRBV11-2,TRBJ2-1,TGTGCCAGCAGCTTAGATGGAGGGAGGGGGGACAATGAGCAGTTCTTC,CASSLDGGRGDNEQFF
TRBD2,17,TRBV7-2,TRBJ2-7,TGTGCCAGCAGCTTCTCTCTCCTAGCGGGGGGGCTGAACGAGCAGTACTTC,CASSFSLLAGGLNEQYF
NA,13,TRBV4-1,TRBJ2-5,TGCGCCAGCAGCCAAGGGGGCCCGGAGACCCAGTACTTC,CASSQGGPETQYF
NA,12,TRBV9,TRBJ2-7,TGTGCCAGCAGCGCCAACTCCTACGAGCAGTACTTC,CASSANSYEQYF
TRBD1,15,TRBV6-5,TRBJ1-4,TGTGCCAGCAGGTCCACAGGGGGCAAGGATGAAAAACTGTTTTTT,CASRSTGGKDEKLFF
NA,12,TRBV7-9,TRBJ1-5,TGTGCCAGCAGCTTAGAACTAGGGCCCCAGCATTTT,CASSLELGPQHF
NA,11,TRBV20-1,TRBJ2-7,TGCAGTGCTAGAGATGCGGGCAAGCAGTACTTC,CSARDAGKQYF
NA,15,TRBV5-4,TRBJ1-6,TGTGCCAGCAGCCTTGCCGAAAGGGGAAATTCACCCCTCCACTTT,CASSLAERGNSPLHF
NA,17,TRBV19,TRBJ1-4,TGTGCCAGTAGTCGGGGGAGGGCGCGAGGAACTAATGAAAAACTGTTTTTT,CASSRGRARGTNEKLFF
TRBD1,16,TRBV19,TRBJ1-5,TGTGCCAGTAGTGCCCAGGGGGCGGGTGGCAATCAGCCCCAGCATTTT,CASSAQGAGGNQPQHF
NA,15,TRBV13,TRBJ1-2,TGTGCCAGCAGCACCGCGCCACAGGGAGCCTATGGCTACACCTTC,CASSTAPQGAYGYTF
NA,12,TRBV28,TRBJ1-5,TGTGCCAGCAGTTTATCGGGTCAGCCCCAGCATTTT,CASSLSGQPQHF
TRBD1,14,TRBV7-9,TRBJ2-7,TGTGCCAGCAGCTCCGGGACAGCTTCCTACGAGCAGTACTTC,CASSSGTASYEQYF
TRBD1,17,TRBV5-1,TRBJ2-2,TGCGCCAGCAGCCCTCGCAGGGGGCAAACTAACACCGGGGAGCTGTTTTTT,CASSPRRGQTNTGELFF
TRBD1,15,TRBV7-2,TRBJ1-2,TGTGCCAGCAGCCCCTGGGACAGGGGACCCTATGGCTACACCTTC,CASSPWDRGPYGYTF
TRBD2,14,TRBV15,TRBJ2-7,TGTGCCACCAGCACGGGACTAGCCCACTACGAGCAGTACTTC,CATSTGLAHYEQYF
TRBD2,17,TRBV7-6,TRBJ2-2,TGTGCCAGCAGCTTAGGACCCAGCGGGAGTCGAACCGGGGAGCTGTTTTTT,CASSLGPSGSRTGELFF
NA,14,TRBV30,TRBJ1-1,TGTGCCTGGAAAGAGGGTGCGGTGAACACTGAAGCTTTCTTT,CAWKEGAVNTEAFF
TRBD1,14,TRBV19,TRBJ2-7,TGTGCCACAAGCCGGGGACAGGTAACCTACGAGCAGTACTTC,CATSRGQVTYEQYF
TRBD1,15,TRBV29-1,TRBJ2-7,TGCAGCGCGACACTGGGGGTACTTTCAGGGGGCGAGCAGTACTTC,CSATLGVLSGGEQYF
TRBD1,14,TRBV27,TRBJ1-2,TGTGCCAGCAGTAGGGACAGGGGCAACTATGGCTACACCTTC,CASSRDRGNYGYTF
NA,11,TRBV5-6,TRBJ2-7,TGTGCCAGCAGCCGACAGTACGAGCAGTACTTC,CASSRQYEQYF
NA,14,TRBV19,TRBJ2-7,TGTGCCAGTAGTATCCCAGGCAGAGACTACGAGCAGTACTTC,CASSIPGRDYEQYF
NA,13,TRBV30,TRBJ1-1,TGTGCCTGGAGTATAAAGGGGCCCGAAATAACTTTCTTT,CAWSIKGPEITFF
NA,14,TRBV5-6,TRBJ2-1,TGTGCCAGCAGCTTGGTGCGGAACTACAATGAGCAGTTCTTC,CASSLVRNYNEQFF
TRBD1,17,TRBV13,TRBJ2-1,TGTGCCAGCAGCTTAGGCCGGGGACAGGGAAACTACAATGAGCAGTTCTTC,CASSLGRGQGNYNEQFF
NA,16,TRBV11-2,TRBJ1-6,TGTGCCAGCAGCTTAGATCAGTACAGCCTATATTCACCCCTCCACTTT,CASSLDQYSLYSPLHF